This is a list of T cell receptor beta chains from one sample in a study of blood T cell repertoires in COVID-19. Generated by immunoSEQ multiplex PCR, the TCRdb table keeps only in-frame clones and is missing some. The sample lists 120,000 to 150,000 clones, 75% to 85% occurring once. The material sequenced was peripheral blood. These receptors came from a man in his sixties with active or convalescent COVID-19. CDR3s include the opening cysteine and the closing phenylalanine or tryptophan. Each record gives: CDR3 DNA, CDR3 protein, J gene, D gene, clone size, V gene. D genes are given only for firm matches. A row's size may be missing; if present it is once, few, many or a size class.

TGCAGCGTTCTACTAGTCCAGCAGTACTTC CSVLLVQQYF TRBJ2-4 - - TRBV29-1
TGTGCCACCTCCTCCAGGGGCTTTAATGAAAAACTGTTTTTT CATSSRGFNEKLFF TRBJ1-4 - - TRBV28
TGTGCCAGCAGTCCCGATGGGAGGACCCAGTACTTC CASSPDGRTQYF TRBJ2-5 - - TRBV7-2
TGTGCCAGCTCACTACCCCGGGGGGCCTATGGCTACACCTTC CASSLPRGAYGYTF TRBJ1-2 - - TRBV18
TGCGCCAGCAGCCAAGATCGGGAGGAGAACACTGAAGCTTTCTTT CASSQDREENTEAFF TRBJ1-1 - - TRBV4-3
TGTGCCAGCAGCCAAGTTGGCGGGAGTTTTCGTACGCAGTATTTT CASSQVGGSFRTQYF TRBJ2-3 TRBD2 - TRBV3-1/TRBV3-2
TGTGCCAGCAGCTTAGGAGGGTCACCCCTCCACTTT CASSLGGSPLHF TRBJ1-6 - - TRBV7-9
TGTGCCAGCAGCATACAGGTGAACACTGAAGCTTTCTTT CASSIQVNTEAFF TRBJ1-1 - - TRBV7-9
TGTGCCAGCAGCTCCGGGACAGATAATTCACCCCTCCACTTT CASSSGTDNSPLHF TRBJ1-6 TRBD1 - TRBV5-4
TGTGCCAGCAGCCAAGGACAGGGTTTCACCGGGGAGCTGTTTTTT CASSQGQGFTGELFF TRBJ2-2 TRBD1 once TRBV7-9
TGCGCCAGCAGCCACGGGACAGGGTTAAAGGAGACCCAGTACTTC CASSHGTGLKETQYF TRBJ2-5 TRBD1 - TRBV4-3
TGTGCCAGCAGTGAAGGTTGGAGGACTAGCACAGATACGCAGTATTTT CASSEGWRTSTDTQYF TRBJ2-3 - - TRBV6-1
TGTGCCAGCTATCCGACAGGGGGTGAGCAGTTCTTC CASYPTGGEQFF TRBJ2-1 TRBD1 - TRBV18
TGCGCCAGCAGCTCCAGCGGGGTAGGAGGGGAAAAACTGTTTTTT CASSSSGVGGEKLFF TRBJ1-4 - - TRBV5-1
TGTGCCAGCAGCTCCCCCGACAGGGGAAAAAACATTCAGTACTTC CASSSPDRGKNIQYF TRBJ2-4 TRBD1 once TRBV7-9
TGTGCCAGCAGCTCGCAAATCGGCACCGGGGAGCTGTTTTTT CASSSQIGTGELFF TRBJ2-2 - - TRBV7-6
TGCGCCAGCAGCCAAGATCGGAGCGGGAGACTGTACGAGCAGTACTTC CASSQDRSGRLYEQYF TRBJ2-7 TRBD2 - TRBV4-3
TGTGCCAGCCTTTGGACAGACTCTGGAAACACCATATATTTT CASLWTDSGNTIYF TRBJ1-3 - few TRBV18
TGCAGCGTTGAGACAAGCGGGAGTTCCGGGGAGCTGTTTTTT CSVETSGSSGELFF TRBJ2-2 TRBD2 - TRBV29-1
TGTGCCAGCAGCCAACGGCAGGGGCGCACAGATACGCAGTATTTT CASSQRQGRTDTQYF TRBJ2-3 - - TRBV3-1/TRBV3-2
TGTGCCAGCAGTACGGACCGGGGAAAACTGTTTTTT CASSTDRGKLFF TRBJ1-4 - once TRBV6-2/TRBV6-3
TGCAGTGGGACAGGGGACTACGAGCAGTACTTC CSGTGDYEQYF TRBJ2-7 TRBD1 - TRBV20-1
TGTGCCGCGTCAACGGGACAGGGAAATGGCTACACCTTC CAASTGQGNGYTF TRBJ1-2 TRBD1 - TRBV28
TGCGCCAGCAGCCAAGGTCAGAGGGGACTGTACGAGCAGTACTTC CASSQGQRGLYEQYF TRBJ2-7 - - TRBV4-1
TGTGCCATAGGGACAGGGGCGGAGGGCACTGAAGCTTTCTTT CAIGTGAEGTEAFF TRBJ1-1 TRBD1 - TRBV6-5
TGCGCCAGCAGTGAGTCCCTGGCCCCGGGACATCGAGAAAAACTGTTTTTT CASSESLAPGHREKLFF TRBJ1-4 - - TRBV10-1
TGTGCCAGCAGTTGGACAGACTCTGGAAACACCATATATTTT CASSWTDSGNTIYF TRBJ1-3 - - TRBV28
TGTGCCAGCAGTGAACCCAGGGGCTACAATGAGCAGTTCTTC CASSEPRGYNEQFF TRBJ2-1 - - TRBV6-1
TGTGCCAGCAGCCAGCCCCAAGGAGAGGAAGAGACCCAGTACTTC CASSQPQGEEETQYF TRBJ2-5 - - TRBV7-6
TGCAGCGTCCTTGGACAGGGGGCTCAAGGGCCCCAGCATTTT CSVLGQGAQGPQHF TRBJ1-5 TRBD1 - TRBV29-1
TGTGCCTGGCACAACGACAGGCAAGCTAACTATGGCTACACCTTC CAWHNDRQANYGYTF TRBJ1-2 - - TRBV30
TGTGCCACCAGCATTCGGACAGACAATGAAAAACTGTTTTTT CATSIRTDNEKLFF TRBJ1-4 - - TRBV15
TGTGCCAGCAGTTTATCCGGGGCTGGAAACACCATATATTTT CASSLSGAGNTIYF TRBJ1-3 - - TRBV27
TGTGCCACCTCGACAGCCTCAGCCTACGAGCAGTACTTC CATSTASAYEQYF TRBJ2-7 - - TRBV6-5
TGTGCCATCAGTGCCCTCAATGAGCAGTTCTTC CAISALNEQFF TRBJ2-1 - - TRBV10-3
TGTGCCAGCAGCGGGACAGGGTTCACCGGGGAGCTGTTTTTT CASSGTGFTGELFF TRBJ2-2 TRBD1 once TRBV9
TGCGCCAGCAGCCTCGGACAGGACTCCTACGAGCAGTACTTC CASSLGQDSYEQYF TRBJ2-7 TRBD1 - TRBV4-1
TGTGCCAGCAGCTTGTACAGGCAGGGAGATACGCAGTATTTT CASSLYRQGDTQYF TRBJ2-3 - - TRBV5-8
TGTGCCACCCATGCCGGGGGAGGGTACAATGAGCAGTTCTTC CATHAGGGYNEQFF TRBJ2-1 TRBD2 - TRBV6-5